Each of the 4 T cell receptor beta chains below was sequenced from the same sample in a study of OX40 agonist ivuxolimab in advanced cancers. Data came from immunoSEQ multiplex PCR; TCRdb stores just in-frame clones and leaves some out. The table has 90,000 or so clones, roughly 89% seen once. This specimen consisted of CD4+ or CD8+ T cells sorted from blood, obtained in a trial of the OX40 agonist ivuxolimab. The receptors come from an adult with an advanced solid tumor such as melanoma, head and neck, liver or kidney cancer.

CDR3 nucleotides: TGCGCCTCATTAAGAGACATGTTCATGAACACTGAAGCTTTCTTT. It codes for CASLRDMFMNTEAFF. The chain carries TRBV10-1 and TRBJ1-1, with no clear D. From germline, CDR1 is WNHNN and CDR2 SYGVQD (reference sequence). Deletions cut 11 bases from V and 0 bases from J, with 19 bases between. CDR3 length: 15 amino acids.

CDR3: CASSLDWGGLQETQYF. The CDR3 DNA is TGTGCCAGCAGCTTGGATTGGGGAGGGCTGCAAGAGACCCAGTACTTC. The J gene is TRBJ2-5, the V gene TRBV5-5; 7 bases fit TRBD2. CDR3 length: 16 amino acids. Germline V gives CDR1 SGHKS, CDR2 YYEKEE (reference sequence). Germline trimming cut 0 bases from V and 2 bases from J; bases unmatched to any gene: 7.

The V call is TRBV4-2, the J call TRBJ1-1; D gene ambiguous. In germline, CDR1 is LGHNA, CDR2 YNFKEQ. V was trimmed by 0 bases and J by 2 bases, leaving 10 bases between them. This CDR3 contains 15 residues. The CDR3 protein is CASSQENRENTEAFF. The CDR3 region has the DNA TGTGCCAGCAGCCAAGAGAACCGGGAAAACACTGAAGCTTTCTTT.

V gene TRBV5-1 combines with J gene TRBJ1-2, with 7 bases aligning to TRBD1. CDR3 length: 12 residues. V gave up 4 bases and J gave up 8 bases; unmatched junction bases: 5. Germline CDR1 and CDR2: SGHRS and YFSETQ. The CDR3 reads CASSKDRHGYTF. CDR3 nucleotides: TGCGCCAGCAGCAAGGACAGGCACGGCTACACCTTC.